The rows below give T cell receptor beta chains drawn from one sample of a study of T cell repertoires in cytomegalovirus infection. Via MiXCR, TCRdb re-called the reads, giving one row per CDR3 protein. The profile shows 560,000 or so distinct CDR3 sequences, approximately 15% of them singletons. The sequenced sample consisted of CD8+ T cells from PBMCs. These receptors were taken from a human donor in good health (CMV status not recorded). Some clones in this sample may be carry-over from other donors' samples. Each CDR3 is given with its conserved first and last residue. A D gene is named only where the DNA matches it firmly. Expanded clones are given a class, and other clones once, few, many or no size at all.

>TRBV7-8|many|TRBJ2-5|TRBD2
TGTGCCAGCAGCTTCCTACTGGGGGGGGAGACCCAGTACTTC
CASSFLLGGETQYF
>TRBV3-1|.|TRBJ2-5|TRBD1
TGTGCCAGCAGCGACCGGACAGGGAGAGCGTCATTGGAGACCCAGTACTTC
CASSDRTGRASLETQYF
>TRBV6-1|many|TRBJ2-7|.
TGTGCCAGCAGCCGCAGGGGCTACTCCTACGAGCAGTACTTC
CASSRRGYSYEQYF
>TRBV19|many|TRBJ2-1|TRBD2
TGTGCCAGTAGTATAGGGGGGACTAGCGGTTACAATGAGCAGTTCTTC
CASSIGGTSGYNEQFF
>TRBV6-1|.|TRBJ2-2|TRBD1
TGTGCCAGCAGGAACTGGGACAGGGGCACCGGGGAGCTGTTTTTT
CASRNWDRGTGELFF
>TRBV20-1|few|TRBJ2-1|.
TGCAGTGCTAGCGTCTTTGGCCCAGGTGAGCAGTTCTTC
CSASVFGPGEQFF
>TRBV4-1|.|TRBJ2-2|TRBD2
TGCGCCAGCAGCCCTGGACTAGCGGGAGCCGGGGTGCTGTTTTTT
CASSPGLAGAGVLFF
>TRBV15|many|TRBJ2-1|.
TGTGCCACCAGCAGACACAAGACTCGGGACCCACAAGACCATGAGCAGTTCTTC
CATSRHKTRDPQDHEQFF
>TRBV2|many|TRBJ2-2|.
TGTGCCAGCAGTGAATCTAAGGCCGGACACAGTTCAGGACGGTTTTTGGGGGAGCTGTTTTTT
CASSESKAGHSSGRFLGELFF
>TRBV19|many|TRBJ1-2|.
TGTGCCAGTATTTACGGGACCGAAGCGATGTCGGGGGGCTACACCTTC
CASIYGTEAMSGGYTF
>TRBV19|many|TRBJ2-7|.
TGTGCCAGCAGGGGAGGGTCCTACGAGCAGTACTTC
CASRGGSYEQYF
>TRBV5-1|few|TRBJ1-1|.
TGCGCCAGCAGCGGATGGACAGCCCGGGGGACTGAAGCTTTCTTT
CASSGWTARGTEAFF
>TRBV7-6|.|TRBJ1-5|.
TGTGCCAGCTGCTTAGCGGGGGACATCTTTAGCAATCAGCCCCAGCATTTT
CASCLAGDIFSNQPQHF
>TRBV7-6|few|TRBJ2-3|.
TGTGCCAGCAGCCGGCCGCGCCCCACAGATACGCAGTATTTT
CASSRPRPTDTQYF
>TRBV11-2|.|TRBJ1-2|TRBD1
TGTGCCAGCAGCTTAACAACAGGGGATGGCTACACCTTC
CASSLTTGDGYTF
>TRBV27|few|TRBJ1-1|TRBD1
TGTGCCAGCAGCTCCGGGACAGGGATGACTGAAGCTTTCTTT
CASSSGTGMTEAFF
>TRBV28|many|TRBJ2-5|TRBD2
TGTGCCAGCAGTTTGGCCCTAGCGGGAACGGGAGAGACCCAGTACTTC
CASSLALAGTGETQYF
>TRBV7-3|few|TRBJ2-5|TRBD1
TGTGCCAGCAGCTTTGGGACAGCGAATCAAGAGACCCAGTACTTC
CASSFGTANQETQYF
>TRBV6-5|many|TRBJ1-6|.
TGTGCCAGCACTCCAGGGTTCACCTATAATTCACCCCTCCACTTT
CASTPGFTYNSPLHF
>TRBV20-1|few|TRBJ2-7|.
TGCAGTGCTAGAGATCTAGAGGTAATAGGAGCAGGTTCCTACGAGCAGTACTTC
CSARDLEVIGAGSYEQYF
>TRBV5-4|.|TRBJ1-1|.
TGTGCCAGCAGCTCGACTCAGGGGATGAACACTGAAGCTTTCTTT
CASSSTQGMNTEAFF
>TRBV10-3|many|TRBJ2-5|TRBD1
TGTGCCATCAGTGACCCGGGACAGGGGTTCCCGGAGACCCAGTACTTC
CAISDPGQGFPETQYF
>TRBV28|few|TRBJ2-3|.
TGTGCCAGCAGTTCCCCCCCGGGAGCAGATACGCAGTATTTT
CASSSPPGADTQYF
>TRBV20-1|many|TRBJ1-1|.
TGCAGTGCTAGAGCGCTTTTGACCCCCGAAGCTTTCTTT
CSARALLTPEAFF
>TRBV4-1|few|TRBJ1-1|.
TGCGCCAGCAGCCAAGATTGGTTACAGACAACTATGAACACTGAAGCTTTCTTT
CASSQDWLQTTMNTEAFF
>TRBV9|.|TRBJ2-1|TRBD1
TGTGCCAGCAGCGTAAGGGGACAGGACAATGAGCAGTTCTTC
CASSVRGQDNEQFF
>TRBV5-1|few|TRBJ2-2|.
TGCGCCAGCAGCTTAGTAAATGGGCAAAACGGGGAGCTGTTTTTT
CASSLVNGQNGELFF
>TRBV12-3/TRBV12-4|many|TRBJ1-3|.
TGTGCCAGCAGCCTATTAGGACCTGGAAACACCATATATTTT
CASSLLGPGNTIYF
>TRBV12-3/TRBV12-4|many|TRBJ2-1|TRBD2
TGTGCCAGCAGTTTTTCGGGACTAGCGGGAGAAGAGCTCTACAATGAGCAGTTCTTC
CASSFSGLAGEELYNEQFF
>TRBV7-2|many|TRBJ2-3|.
TGTGCCAGCAGCCCGAGGGACGGGGGCACAGATACGCAGTATTTT
CASSPRDGGTDTQYF
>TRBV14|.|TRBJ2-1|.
TGTGCCAGCAGCCAAGAGGAAAGGTTGTACAATGAGCAGCTCTTC
CASSQEERLYNEQLF
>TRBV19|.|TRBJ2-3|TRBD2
TGTGCCAGTAGTATAGAAGGCAGCGGGATGAGCACAGATACGCAGTATTTT
CASSIEGSGMSTDTQYF
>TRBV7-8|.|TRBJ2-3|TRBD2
TGTGCCAGCAGCTTTAGGGGGGGACTAGCGGGCCTCACAGATACGCAGTATTTT
CASSFRGGLAGLTDTQYF
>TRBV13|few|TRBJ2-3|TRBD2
TGTGCCAGCAGCTTTTTAAGTGGAGCGGGGGCAGATACGCAGTATTTT
CASSFLSGAGADTQYF
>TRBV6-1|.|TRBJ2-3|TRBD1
TGTGCCAGCAGTGGGGGGACAGGGAGCGCAGATACGCAGTATTTT
CASSGGTGSADTQYF
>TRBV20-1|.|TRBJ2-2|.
TGCAGTGCTAGAGATCTAGACACCGGGGAGCTGTTTTTT
CSARDLDTGELFF
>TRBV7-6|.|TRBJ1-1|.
TGTGCCAGCAGCTTAGGCTCACGTGGGGGCACTGAAGCTTTCTTT
CASSLGSRGGTEAFF
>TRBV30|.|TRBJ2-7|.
TGTGCCTGGAGTCTCGGGGTCTCCTACGAGCAGTACTTC
CAWSLGVSYEQYF
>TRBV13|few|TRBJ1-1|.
TGTGCCAGCAGCTTAGGCCGTCGGGGAATAAGGAACACTGAAGCTTTCTTT
CASSLGRRGIRNTEAFF
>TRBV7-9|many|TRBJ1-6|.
TGTGCCAGCAGCTTAGTCGGGGGAGGGAATTCACCCCTCCACTTT
CASSLVGGGNSPLHF
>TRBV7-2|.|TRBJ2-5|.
TGTGCAAGCAGCACGGGCATCTACAGGGACCAAGAGACCACGTACTTC
CASSTGIYRDQETTYF
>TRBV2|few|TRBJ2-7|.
TGTGCCAGCAGTGACCAGGAATACGAGCAGTACTTC
CASSDQEYEQYF
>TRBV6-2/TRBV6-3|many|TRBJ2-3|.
TGTGCCAGCAGTTACGACGACGAGGGGGCAGATACGCAGTATTTT
CASSYDDEGADTQYF
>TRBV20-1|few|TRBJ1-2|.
TGCAGTGCTAGAACTACCCCAACTAACTATGGCTACACCTTC
CSARTTPTNYGYTF
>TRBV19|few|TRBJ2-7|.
TGTGCCAGTAGTATGGGGCAGGGAATCGGCTACGAGCAGTACTTC
CASSMGQGIGYEQYF
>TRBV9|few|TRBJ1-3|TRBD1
TGTGCCAGCAGCGTAGCCCGGACAGGGGAAGGAAACACCATATATTTT
CASSVARTGEGNTIYF
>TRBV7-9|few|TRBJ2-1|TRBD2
TGTGCCAGCAGCCCCCTGAGCGGGAGAGGGAATGAGCAGTTCTTC
CASSPLSGRGNEQFF
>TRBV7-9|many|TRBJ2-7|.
TGTGCCAGCAGCCCACAGGGAAGTGCCTACGAGCAGTACTTC
CASSPQGSAYEQYF
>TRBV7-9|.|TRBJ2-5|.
TGTGCCAGCAGCTTCACGGGGGATGGGGAGACCCAGTACTTC
CASSFTGDGETQYF
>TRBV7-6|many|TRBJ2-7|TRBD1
TGTGCCAGCAGCCCCGGACAGGGTATCTCCTACGAGCAGTACTTC
CASSPGQGISYEQYF
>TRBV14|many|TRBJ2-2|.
TGTGCCAGCAGCCAAATGACGGGAGCGGCCGGGGAGCTGTTTTTT
CASSQMTGAAGELFF
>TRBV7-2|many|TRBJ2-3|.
TGTGCCAGCAGCCCGCTAGCGATCTCAGATACGCAGTATTTT
CASSPLAISDTQYF
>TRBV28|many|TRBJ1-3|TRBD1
TGTGCCAGCAGTCGCGACAGGGCTGGAAACACCATATATTTT
CASSRDRAGNTIYF
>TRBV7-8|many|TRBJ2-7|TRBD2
TGTGCCAGCAGCCCGGGACTAGCGGGCTACGAGCAGTACTTC
CASSPGLAGYEQYF
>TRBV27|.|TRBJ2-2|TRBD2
TGTGCCAGCAGTCCCTCTTTGGGGGATAGCGGGAGATCCGGGGAGCTGTTTTTT
CASSPSLGDSGRSGELFF